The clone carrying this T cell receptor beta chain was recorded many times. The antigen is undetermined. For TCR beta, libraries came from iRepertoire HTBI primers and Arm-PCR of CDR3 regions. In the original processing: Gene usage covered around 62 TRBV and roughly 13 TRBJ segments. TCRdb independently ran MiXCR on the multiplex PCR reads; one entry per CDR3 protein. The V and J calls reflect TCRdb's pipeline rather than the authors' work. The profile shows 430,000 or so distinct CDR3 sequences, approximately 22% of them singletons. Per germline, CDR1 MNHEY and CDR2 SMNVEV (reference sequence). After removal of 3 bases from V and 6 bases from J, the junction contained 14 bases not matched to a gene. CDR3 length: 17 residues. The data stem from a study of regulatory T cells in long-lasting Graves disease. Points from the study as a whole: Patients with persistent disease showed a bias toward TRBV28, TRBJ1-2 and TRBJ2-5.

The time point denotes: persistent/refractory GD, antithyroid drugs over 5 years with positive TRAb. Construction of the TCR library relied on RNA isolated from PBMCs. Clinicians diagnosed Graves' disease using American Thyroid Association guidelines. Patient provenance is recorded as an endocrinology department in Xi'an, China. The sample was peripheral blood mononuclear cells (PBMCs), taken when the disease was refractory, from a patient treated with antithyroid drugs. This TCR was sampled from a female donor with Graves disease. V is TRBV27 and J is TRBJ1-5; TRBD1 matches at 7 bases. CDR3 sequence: CASSLWTGGSRPQPQHF. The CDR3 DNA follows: TGTGCCAGCAGTTTGTGGACAGGTGGATCTCGGCCTCAGCCCCAGCATTTT.